These 21 T cell receptor beta chains were all obtained from the same sample, sequenced in a study of immune evolution from preneoplasia to lung adenocarcinoma (dated by TCRdb to the early 2020s). The library was made by the immunoSEQ multiplex PCR assay. Not all clones reach the TCRdb copy of this immuneACCESS table, which keeps in-frame sequences only. Checked studies attribute under half of the gap to unresolved V genes and leave the rest unexplained. The sample yields over 3,000 clones; over 75% were counted once. The top ten clones comprise around 8.8% of the sample. Sequencing was done on a sample of FFPE adjacent normal lung tissue. All receptors come from a person aged 65 to 85 with lung adenocarcinoma.

V and J are TRBV7-8 and TRBJ2-2; no reliable D call. The V gene's germline CDR1 is SGHVS and CDR2 FQNEAQ. The CDR3 covers 17 residues. V was cut by 0 bases and J by 0 bases, with 11 bases left in between. The CDR3 spells CASSLAFSTTNTGELFF. The CDR3 nucleotides are TGTGCCAGCAGCTTAGCGTTTAGTACTACGAACACCGGGGAGCTGTTTTTT.

This clone was counted once. This chain links TRBV6-1 with TRBJ2-5; 7 nucleotides align to TRBD1. The V gene end was trimmed by 7 bases and the J gene end by 4 bases; junction bases not matched to a gene: 6. The CDR3 spans 13 residues. Germline CDR1 reads MNHNS; CDR2 reads SASEGT. The CDR3 loop reads CASTRDSRETQYF. The CDR3, as DNA: TGTGCCAGCACCCGGGACAGCCGAGAGACCCAGTACTTC.

The chain has TRBV7-6 and TRBJ2-7; D ambiguous. Trimming stripped 5 bases from V and 4 bases from J, with 9 bases between. Germline CDR1 is SGHVS and CDR2 is FNYEAQ. The CDR3 runs to 12 residues. In nucleotides, the CDR3 is TGTGCCAGCAGCCAAAGCCAGTACGAGCAGTACTTC. Translation gives CASSQSQYEQYF.

A single count supports this clone. The chain links TRBV7-2 to TRBJ1-1; TRBD1 might be the D (5 bases). Germline loops: CDR1 SGHTA, CDR2 FQGNSA. Trimming shortened V by 3 bases and J by 1 base, and 9 bases separated the two germline ends. CDR3 length: 14 amino acids. CDR3 in amino acids: CASSLGPTNTEAFF. As DNA, the CDR3 is TGTGCCAGCAGCTTGGGGCCGACGAACACTGAAGCTTTCTTT. Drawing the rest from reference TRBV7-2 and TRBJ1-1, the complete variable domain is GAGVSQSPSNKVTEKGKDVELRCDPISGHTALYWYRQSLGQGLEFLIYFQGNSAPDKSGLPSDRFSAERTGGSVSTLTIQRTQQEDSAVYLCASSLGPTNTEAFFGQGTRLTVV.

The rearrangement joins TRBV6-5 to TRBJ2-2; 7 bases map to TRBD1. CDR3 length: 14 residues. Losses at the gene ends were 2 bases for V and 6 bases for J; bases not matched to a gene: 3. Germline CDR1 reads MNHEY; CDR2 reads SVGAGI. CDR3 residues: CASSYTRGSGELFF. The CDR3 nucleotides read TGTGCCAGCAGTTACACCAGGGGGTCCGGGGAGCTGTTTTTT.

The V call is TRBV7-8, the J call TRBJ1-3; D possibly corresponds to TRBD1 (5 bases). V was trimmed by 1 base and J by 1 base, leaving 8 bases between them. The CDR3 runs 15 residues. CDR1 and CDR2 from the germline V gene are SGHVS and FQNEAQ. Here the CDR3 DNA reads TGTGCCAGCAGCTTAGGGGGGTATTCTGGAAACACCATATATTTT. Protein sequence: CASSLGGYSGNTIYF.

The chain uses TRBV7-2 and TRBJ2-3; D gene ambiguous. V lost 1 base, J lost 0 bases, and 5 bases lay in between. Germline V CDR1 and CDR2: SGHTA, FQGNSA. This CDR3 is 14 amino acids long. CDR3 protein: CASSLDGSTDTQYF. DNA for the CDR3: TGTGCCAGCAGCTTAGACGGTAGCACAGATACGCAGTATTTT.

The chain uses TRBV29-1 and TRBJ2-3; D unclear. The CDR3 spans 13 residues. Germline V lookup: CDR1 SQVTM, CDR2 ANQGSEA. The V end was cut by 4 bases, the J end by 4 bases, with 12 bases between. In nucleotides, the CDR3 is TGCAGCGTTGCCGGCTTTTTGGCAGATACGCAGTATTTT. Its protein product is CSVAGFLADTQYF.

This chain uses TRBV7-6 with TRBJ2-5; 7 positions match TRBD1. The CDR3 totals 14 residues. V lost 5 bases and J lost 10; bases outside the gene matches: 13. Germline values: CDR1 SGHVS, CDR2 FNYEAQ. CDR3 in amino acids: CASSLGTAEFRQYF. The CDR3 DNA reads as TGTGCCAGCAGCCTCGGGACAGCTGAATTTCGCCAGTACTTC.

This clone occurred once. The rearrangement uses TRBV6-1 and TRBJ2-7; 7 bases are a match to TRBD1. V shed 6 bases and J 3 bases; nucleotides not matched to a gene: 2. Germline CDR1 MNHNS, CDR2 SASEGT. The CDR3 loop spans 12 amino acids. The CDR3 is CASSYRGYEQYF. CDR3 DNA sequence: TGTGCCAGCAGCTACAGGGGCTACGAGCAGTACTTC.

The CDR3 DNA reads TGTGCCAGCAGCCAAGTCGGTGTGTCTGGGGCCAACGTCCTGACTTTC. It specifies CASSQVGVSGANVLTF. The V gene is TRBV14, the J gene TRBJ2-6; D gene uncertain. Trimming took 1 base from V and 1 from J, leaving 8 bases between them. CDR1 and CDR2 from the germline V gene are SGHDN and FVKESK. The CDR3 consists of 16 residues.

This clone has a handful of counts. The CDR3 DNA sequence: TGTGCCAGCAGCTTAGCAGGGAGAGAAAAACTGTTTTTT. Translation gives CASSLAGREKLFF. V gene TRBV7-2 combines with J gene TRBJ1-4; no definite D call. V gave up 0 bases and J gave up 8 bases, with 7 bases separating them. Per the germline V gene, CDR1 is SGHTA and CDR2 is FQGNSA. This CDR3 spans 13 amino acids. Looking up the rest from reference TRBV7-2 and TRBJ1-4 gives the full variable domain: GAGVSQSPSNKVTEKGKDVELRCDPISGHTALYWYRQSLGQGLEFLIYFQGNSAPDKSGLPSDRFSAERTGGSVSTLTIQRTQQEDSAVYLCASSLAGREKLFFGSGTQLSVL.

The chain uses TRBV7-9 and TRBJ1-1; D unresolved. Germline V CDR1 and CDR2: SEHNR, FQNEAQ (reference sequence). V lost 0 bases and J 0 bases, leaving 5 bases between the germline ends. The CDR3 length is 14 residues. Here the CDR3 DNA reads TGTGCCAGCAGCTTAGCGGAGATGAACACTGAAGCTTTCTTT. Its protein product is CASSLAEMNTEAFF.

The chain carries TRBV21-1 and TRBJ2-7; the table's D gene call, TRBD2, was not cross checked with the DNA. TRBV21-1 is assigned pseudogene status. This CDR3 has 15 amino acids. In nucleotides, the CDR3 is TGTGCCAGCAGCAACCACATGGATGCGTCGGGAGAGCAGTACTTC. Translated: CASSNHMDASGEQYF.

This chain connects TRBV4-1 to TRBJ2-2, with D possibly matching TRBD1 (5 bases). CDR3 length: 14 amino acids. The germline V gene encodes CDR1 MGHRA and CDR2 YSYEKL. Trimming took off 4 bases at V and 1 base at J, with 7 bases between the two ends. CDR3 region: CASSPDRNTGELFF. DNA for the CDR3: TGCGCCAGCAGCCCCGACAGGAACACCGGGGAGCTGTTTTTT.

This chain joins TRBV2 and TRBJ1-1; D is uncertain. Germline V gene sequence: CDR1 SNHLY, CDR2 FYNNEI. The CDR3 sequence is 13 residues long. V shed 4 bases and J shed 1 base, with 7 bases lying between them. The CDR3, as DNA: TGTGCCAGCAGTGTTCAGACGAACACTGAAGCTTTCTTT. Residues: CASSVQTNTEAFF.

The chain uses TRBV7-2 and TRBJ1-1, with TRBD1 as a possible D gene (6 bases). Trimming took 5 bases from V and 5 from J, leaving 15 bases between them. The CDR3 is 14 amino acids. Germline CDR1 and CDR2: SGHTA and FQGNSA. The CDR3 sequence: CASSRDTWQTEAFF. As DNA, the CDR3 is TGTGCCAGCAGCCGGGACACCTGGCAAACTGAAGCTTTCTTT.

This chain connects TRBV7-9 to TRBJ2-7; no clear D gene. The V end was cut by 5 bases, the J end by 4 bases, with 9 bases between. The CDR3 has 12 amino acids. The germline CDR1 and CDR2 sequences are SEHNR and FQNEAQ (reference sequence). This CDR3 is CASSHLRYEQYF. CDR3 nucleotide sequence: TGTGCCAGCAGCCACCTCAGGTACGAGCAGTACTTC.

This chain links TRBV6-5 with TRBJ1-1; D gene ambiguous. The CDR3 consists of 14 residues. Trimming took 7 bases from V and 1 from J, leaving 13 bases between them. Germline V CDR1 and CDR2: MNHEY, SVGAGI. The CDR3 bases are TGTGCCAGCACCTTCAGGCCCCCGAACACTGAAGCTTTCTTT. Protein product: CASTFRPPNTEAFF.

V is TRBV6-5 and J is TRBJ1-1; 8 bases fit TRBD1. Germline CDR1 and CDR2: MNHEY and SVGAGI. CDR3 length: 15 amino acids. Germline trimming cut 6 bases from V and 4 bases from J; bases unmatched to any gene: 10. CDR3 sequence (DNA): TGTGCCAGCAGGCCGACAGGGGAAGAGGTCACTGAAGCTTTCTTT. This sequence encodes CASRPTGEEVTEAFF.

V is TRBV5-8 and J is TRBJ2-7; the D is unclear. CDR3 length equals 13 residues. The V end lost 4 bases, the J end lost 7 bases, and 15 bases lay between the germline ends. Germline CDR1 and CDR2: SGHTS and YDEGEE. The chain's CDR3 is CASSLESLGEQYF. CDR3 DNA: TGTGCCAGCAGCCTCGAGTCCCTTGGGGAGCAGTACTTC.